These T cell receptor beta chains were read from a single sample in a study of graft-versus-host responses after intestinal transplantation. Assay: immunoSEQ multiplex PCR; the TCRdb copy retains only in-frame clones and omits some. The sample lists over 65,000 clones, roughly 89% occurring once. Their antigen targets remain unknown. Sequenced material: unstimulated CD4+ T cells sorted from spleen or lymph node cells, taken before intestinal transplant. The receptors originated from a human donor who received an intestinal transplant. Both conserved end residues are part of each CDR3. The D gene is left open where the match is weak. Size tells how often a clone was seen (once, few, many) or the class of an expanded clone, and some rows leave it out.

.	TRBV25-1	.	TRBJ1-2	CASSLYEGYTF	TGTGCCAGCAGCCTATATGAGGGCTACACCTTC
.	TRBV4-3	TRBD1	TRBJ2-2	CASSQDALGQGAPGELFF	TGCGCCAGCAGCCAAGATGCCTTAGGACAGGGTGCCCCCGGGGAGCTGTTTTTT
.	TRBV19	TRBD2	TRBJ2-2	CASSEAGAETGELFF	TGTGCCAGTAGCGAAGCGGGGGCCGAGACCGGGGAGCTGTTTTTT
.	TRBV14	.	TRBJ1-2	CASSQDNRTNYGYTF	TGTGCCAGCAGCCAAGACAACAGGACCAACTATGGCTACACCTTC
once	TRBV5-8	TRBD1	TRBJ1-1	CASSLFIFFGTGGLNTEAFF	TGTGCCAGCAGCTTGTTCATCTTTTTTGGGACAGGGGGCCTGAACACTGAAGCTTTCTTT
once	TRBV7-2	.	TRBJ1-5	CASSLVAGENQPQHF	TGTGCCAGCAGCTTAGTTGCAGGGGAGAATCAGCCCCAGCATTTT
.	TRBV4-3	.	TRBJ2-1	CASSPQGGFYNEQFF	TGCGCCAGCAGCCCGCAGGGGGGATTCTACAATGAGCAGTTCTTC
few	TRBV6-1	.	TRBJ2-7	CASSEFSAVPSYEQYF	TGTGCCAGCAGTGAATTCTCCGCAGTTCCCTCCTACGAGCAGTACTTC
.	TRBV19	.	TRBJ2-7	CASKGGGSYEQYF	TGTGCCTCAAAGGGGGGGGGCTCCTACGAGCAGTACTTC
.	TRBV18	TRBD1	TRBJ1-2	CASSPQLRDRPYYGYTF	TGTGCCAGCTCACCTCAACTCCGGGACAGGCCCTACTATGGCTACACCTTC
.	TRBV6-5	TRBD1	TRBJ1-5	CATGNSHQPQHF	TGTGCGACAGGGAATTCCCATCAGCCCCAGCATTTT
.	TRBV7-2	.	TRBJ1-1	CASSRLGENTEAFF	TGTGCCAGCAGCCGCTTAGGGGAGAACACTGAAGCTTTCTTT
once	TRBV27	TRBD2	TRBJ2-1	CASSPWGGRFGNEQFF	TGTGCCAGCAGTCCATGGGGGGGTAGATTCGGGAATGAGCAGTTCTTC
.	TRBV5-4	.	TRBJ2-1	CASSLGLGVGYNEQFF	TGTGCCAGCAGCTTGGGGTTAGGGGTTGGGTACAATGAGCAGTTCTTC
.	TRBV7-9	TRBD1	TRBJ1-3	CASSLAPGTVPNSGNTIYF	TGTGCCAGCAGCTTAGCACCCGGGACAGTTCCGAACTCTGGAAACACCATATATTTT
.	TRBV6-6	.	TRBJ2-4	CASSYGAGPKNIQYF	TGTGCCAGCAGTTACGGGGCAGGGCCCAAAAACATTCAGTACTTC
.	TRBV11-3	.	TRBJ2-7	CASSTGYEQYF	TGTGCCAGCAGTACGGGCTACGAGCAGTACTTC
.	TRBV9	TRBD1	TRBJ1-3	CASSVEDRGRNTIYF	TGTGCCAGCAGCGTCGAGGACAGGGGGAGAAACACCATATATTTT
.	TRBV5-1	TRBD2	TRBJ2-2	CASSPGLAGEVGELFF	TGCGCCAGCAGCCCGGGACTAGCGGGGGAGGTCGGGGAGCTGTTTTTT
.	TRBV7-9	TRBD2	TRBJ2-5	CASSLPGGHETQYF	TGTGCCAGCAGCTTACCGGGGGGGCACGAGACCCAGTACTTC
.	TRBV5-6	.	TRBJ1-2	CASSYRDTAYGYTF	TGTGCCAGCAGCTACCGGGACACAGCATATGGCTACACCTTC
.	TRBV5-4	.	TRBJ2-4	CASSLDRGNIQYF	TGTGCCAGCAGCTTGGATAGGGGAAACATTCAGTACTTC
.	TRBV7-6	TRBD1	TRBJ2-2	CASSSRGLSTGELFF	TGTGCCAGCAGCTCCAGGGGGCTCAGCACCGGGGAGCTGTTTTTT